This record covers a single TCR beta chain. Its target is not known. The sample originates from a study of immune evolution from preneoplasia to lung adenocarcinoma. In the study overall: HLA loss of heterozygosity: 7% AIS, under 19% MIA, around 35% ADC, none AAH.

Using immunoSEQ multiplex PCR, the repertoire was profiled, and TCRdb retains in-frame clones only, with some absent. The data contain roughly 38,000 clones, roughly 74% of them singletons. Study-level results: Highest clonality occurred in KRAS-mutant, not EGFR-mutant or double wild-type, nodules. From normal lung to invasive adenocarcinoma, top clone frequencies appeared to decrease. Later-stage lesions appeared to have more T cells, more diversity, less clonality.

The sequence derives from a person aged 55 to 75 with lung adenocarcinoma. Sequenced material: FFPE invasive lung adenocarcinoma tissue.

CDR3 sequence (DNA): TGTGCCAGCAGCTTGAGGACAGGAATCTATGAAGCTTTCTTT. It encodes CASSLRTGIYEAFF. V and J are TRBV7-2 and TRBJ1-1; 7 nucleotides match TRBD1. With 3 bases clipped from V and 7 bases from J, the junction kept 8 bases outside the gene matches. CDR1 is SGHTA and CDR2 is FQGNSA in the germline V gene. This CDR3 has 14 amino acids.